A selection of T cell receptor beta chains follows, all from one sample in a study of blood T cell repertoires in COVID-19. The protocol was immunoSEQ multiplex PCR, while the TCRdb copy is restricted to in-frame clones and leaves out a portion. The data show approximately 150,000 clones, with approximately 87% seen just once and around 8.3% held by the top ten. The specimen sequenced was peripheral blood. The receptor set was obtained from a woman aged 45-65 years with active or convalescent COVID-19. The conserved cysteine and the conserved F or W are not part of the CDR3 here.

v_call	j_call	cdr3_aa
TRBV2	TRBJ1-6	ASSDRGQDNSPLH
TRBV12-3/TRBV12-4	TRBJ2-5	ASSLGQQETQY
TRBV19	TRBJ1-5	ASTGGVAVNSNQPQH
TRBV6-2/TRBV6-3	TRBJ1-2	ASSQDSVYGYT
TRBV9	TRBJ2-7	ASSPGTSDSYEQY
TRBV4-1	TRBJ2-5	ASSLERGSQETQY
TRBV6-6	TRBJ1-5	ASSYPRDRANQPQH
TRBV2	TRBJ1-2	ASSERDYGYT
TRBV19	TRBJ1-1	ASSIGAAGPPEAF
TRBV4-1	TRBJ1-2	ASSQDSGGLNYGYT
TRBV4-3	TRBJ2-7	ASSQDSRGPSYEQY
TRBV30	TRBJ1-2	AWSVGAARSQPGYT
TRBV5-6	TRBJ1-1	ASSFGSYQNTEAF
TRBV9	TRBJ2-7	ASSVNSHYEQY
TRBV7-2	TRBJ1-6	ASSSAGGLNSPLH
TRBV21-1	TRBJ2-7	ASSKARGSYEQY
TRBV27	TRBJ2-1	ASSAVYGRSSGRVAEQF
TRBV5-5	TRBJ1-4	ASSFGSQGAGFGEKLF
TRBV9	TRBJ1-3	ASSPGFSSGNTIY
TRBV7-2	TRBJ2-7	ASSLVFGQGNEQY
TRBV3-1/TRBV3-2	TRBJ1-2	ASSPISGETLGYGYT
TRBV5-4	TRBJ2-5	ASKTPGGQEETQY
TRBV19	TRBJ2-5	ASSARQGSWETQY
TRBV30	TRBJ1-1	ASMNTEAF
TRBV27	TRBJ2-7	ASSIRTGSSYEQY
TRBV6-2/TRBV6-3	TRBJ1-5	ASSIPGQSNQPQH
TRBV5-1	TRBJ2-3	ASSLASGGTRTDTQY
TRBV27	TRBJ1-2	ASSIGGYGYT
TRBV11-2	TRBJ2-1	ASSHRLAGYNEQF
TRBV7-2	TRBJ2-5	ASSLLKLGLETQY
TRBV14	TRBJ2-3	ASSPSSYTQY
TRBV2	TRBJ2-7	ASSEAVGQGLEQY
TRBV18	TRBJ2-3	ASSPQGQSTDTQY
TRBV11-3	TRBJ2-1	ASSLDGRAYNEQF
TRBV30	TRBJ1-2	AWSPTKAYYGYT
TRBV6-6	TRBJ1-4	ASKAAANEKLF
TRBV29-1	TRBJ1-1	SVGLQGNEAF
TRBV27	TRBJ2-7	ASSLGAGVGYEQY
TRBV9	TRBJ2-2	ASSPGLAYALF
TRBV29-1	TRBJ2-5	SVSGQGQETQY
TRBV12-3/TRBV12-4	TRBJ2-2	ASQEVNTGELF
TRBV27	TRBJ1-2	ASSLGQGQYLYYGYT
TRBV4-1	TRBJ2-1	ASSQAPSGSYNEQF
TRBV6-5	TRBJ1-1	ASSREKEAF
TRBV28	TRBJ2-2	ASSLPPTSGINTGELF
TRBV30	TRBJ1-1	AWTQGGRQGNIQAF
TRBV30	TRBJ2-7	AWTDLGQGGLLSAYEQY
TRBV4-1	TRBJ2-7	ASSQDRGYEQY
TRBV19	TRBJ2-2	ASSEGAYTGELF
TRBV12-5	TRBJ2-7	ASARTGSLREQY
TRBV3-1/TRBV3-2	TRBJ2-7	ASSKDRGYEQY
TRBV29-1	TRBJ2-7	SVEGLAESYEQY
TRBV30	TRBJ1-6	AWMGGNSPLH
TRBV21-1	TRBJ1-1	ASSIRNAGNTEAF
TRBV6-2/TRBV6-3	TRBJ2-1	ASSSASRGSSYNEQF
TRBV7-2	TRBJ1-2	ASSLVRGVDT
TRBV28	TRBJ1-2	ASSFPAGGGYGYT
TRBV11-2	TRBJ1-1	ASSTTGRTEAF